This TCR beta chain emerged from a study of cytomegalovirus exposure and HLA in healthy donors. The length of the CDR3 is 17 residues. V was clipped by 2 bases and J by 3 bases, with 14 bases between them. Germline loops: CDR1 SGHAT, CDR2 FQDESV (reference sequence). Study outcomes and limitations: Follow-up analysis found HLA locus-dependent TCR association rates, highest for DRB1 and lowest for HLA-C. CMV serostatus stood as the only immune exposure information on hand. Diagnosis of cytomegalovirus status made by the classifier reportedly showed high specificity and sensitivity. Donors belonging to an Asian-associated ancestry cluster reportedly showed fewer N-insertions in productive TCRs than the approximately 640-donor mean, according to what a later analysis found.

PCR was performed using 60 Vbeta and 13 Jbeta primers. Here immunoSEQ multiplex PCR was the method, and the copy in TCRdb shows in-frame clones only, minus some. The table shows 150,000 to 200,000 clones, with roughly 80% occurring only once. About this clone: Antigen unknown.

The source of this sequence is a woman aged 25 to 39 in good health and CMV-seronegative. The gene calls are TRBV11-1 and TRBJ1-6; D gene ambiguous. Specimen: PBMCs. The chain's CDR3 is CASSLTFRRGYNSPLHF. The CDR3 DNA follows: TGTGCCAGCAGCTTAACCTTCCGACGGGGCTATAATTCACCCCTCCACTTT.